The clone carrying this TCR beta chain was seen at least ten times. This record belongs to a study of T cells in Graves' hyperthyroidism and ophthalmopathy. TCR beta CDR3 regions were amplified from RNA transcripts. RT-PCR in the first round (using the HTBI primer set) targeted the TCR CDR3. MiXCR, run by TCRdb on the multiplex PCR reads, gives a single entry per CDR3 protein. The sample lists about 290,000 distinct CDR3 sequences, around 15% seen once, with under 8% in the top ten. From germline, CDR1 is SGHRS and CDR2 YFSETQ. With 4 bases removed from V and 7 bases from J, the gap between germline ends came to 9 bases. The length of the CDR3 is 12 residues.

This receptor was taken from a woman aged 40 to 50 with Graves' hyperthyroidism. The sequenced material came from blood. The V call is TRBV5-1, the J call TRBJ2-1, with D possibly being TRBD2 (5 bases). DNA for the CDR3: TGCGCCAGCAGCCCCGGACTGAATGAGCAGTTCTTC. Its protein product is CASSPGLNEQFF. The full variable domain, its missing parts supplied by reference TRBV5-1 and TRBJ2-1, is KAGVTQTPRYLIKTRGQQVTLSCSPISGHRSVSWYQQTPGQGLQFLFEYFSETQRNKGNFPGRFSGRQFSNSRSEMNVSTLELGDSALYLCASSPGLNEQFFGPGTRLTVL.